These 12 T cell receptor beta chains were all obtained from the same sample, sequenced in a study of cytomegalovirus exposure and HLA in healthy donors. Primers included in the PCR were 60 Vbeta and 13 Jbeta primers. Generated by immunoSEQ multiplex PCR, the TCRdb table keeps only in-frame clones and is missing some. The sample features some 130,000 clones, with over 1.5% in its top ten. Sequencing was carried out using PBMCs. The receptors were gathered from a man between 18 and 35 years old in good health and CMV-seronegative.

This chain joins TRBV5-1 and TRBJ2-7; D is ambiguous. Germline V gene data show CDR1 as SGHRS and CDR2 as YFSETQ. Between the trimmed V and J ends, which lost 5 bases and 4 bases, there was a span of 19 bases. The CDR3 extends over 15 amino acids. CDR3 amino acids: CASSGTDTLRYEQYF. DNA for the CDR3: TGCGCCAGCAGTGGCACTGACACCCTTAGGTACGAGCAGTACTTC.

The chain links TRBV4-2 to TRBJ1-4; 9 nucleotides agree with TRBD1. The CDR3 contains 17 residues. After removal of 4 bases from V and 10 bases from J, the junction contained 16 bases not matched to a gene. Germline V gene lookup returns CDR1 LGHNA and CDR2 YNFKEQ. The DNA for the CDR3 is TGTGCCAGCAGCCTCCAGGGACAGGGCAAGGGTGGCGGAAAACTGTTTTTT. Translating it yields CASSLQGQGKGGGKLFF.

This chain links TRBV7-2 with TRBJ1-2; tentatively, D is TRBD1 (5 bases). The CDR3 extends over 14 amino acids. Looked up from germline, CDR1 is SGHTA and CDR2 is FQGNSA. V was clipped by 3 bases and J by 8 bases, with 16 bases between them. In nucleotides, the CDR3 is TGTGCCAGCAGCTTTGCCGGCGGGGCAGCAGGCTACACCTTC. Translated: CASSFAGGAAGYTF.

The V and J genes are TRBV4-3 and TRBJ1-1; 8 bases map to TRBD1. Losses at the gene ends were 3 bases for V and 5 bases for J; bases not matched to a gene: 8. This CDR3 has 15 residues. Germline-derived CDR1 and CDR2 are LGHNA and YSLEER. The chain's CDR3 is CASSQGPGGFTEAFF. The CDR3 DNA reads TGCGCCAGCAGCCAGGGGCCAGGGGGCTTTACTGAAGCTTTCTTT.

The chain employs TRBV5-1 and TRBJ2-2; possible D gene TRBD1, 6 bases. V was pared by 1 base and J by 7 bases, with 17 bases between. The CDR3 contains 16 residues. Germline values: CDR1 SGHRS, CDR2 YFSETQ. Written as DNA, the CDR3 is TGCGCCAGCAGCTTGAGATCCTCGCAGGGGTTCGGGGAGCTGTTTTTT. Translated, it gives CASSLRSSQGFGELFF.

The chain carries TRBV19 and TRBJ1-1; TRBD1 aligns across 7 bases. Germline values: CDR1 LNHDA, CDR2 SQIVND (reference sequence). CDR3 size: 16 residues. With V trimmed by 0 bases and J by 4 bases, 8 bases remained unmatched. CDR3: CASSIELGQRSTEAFF. Here the CDR3 DNA reads TGTGCCAGTAGTATAGAACTGGGACAGCGGTCCACTGAAGCTTTCTTT.

The chain is built from TRBV7-3 and TRBJ2-2; D is undetermined. The CDR3 runs to 14 residues. V lost 0 bases to trimming and J lost 5 bases, with 7 bases between them. Germline V gene data show CDR1 as SGHTA and CDR2 as FQGTGA. The CDR3 sequence is CASSLTYQTGELFF. DNA of the CDR3: TGTGCCAGCAGCTTAACTTACCAGACCGGGGAGCTGTTTTTT.

The chain links TRBV6-5 to TRBJ2-1; a possible D gene is TRBD1 (5 bases). The CDR3 has 14 residues. Trimming removed 0 bases from V and 7 bases from J, with 10 bases in between. CDR1 and CDR2 from the germline V gene are MNHEY and SVGAGI. CDR3 in amino acids: CASSYSGRGNEQFF. The DNA of the CDR3 is TGTGCCAGCAGTTACTCGGGGCGCGGAAATGAGCAGTTCTTC.

This chain uses TRBV11-2 with TRBJ2-3; 8 bases match TRBD2. Germline CDR1 and CDR2: SGHAT and FQNNGV. The CDR3 length is 18 residues. Germline trimming cut 5 bases from V and 2 bases from J; bases unmatched to any gene: 15. For the CDR3, the DNA is TGTGCCAGCAGCGGAATTAGCGGGAATCTTCCAGTCACAGATACGCAGTATTTT. This gives the protein CASSGISGNLPVTDTQYF.

The rearrangement links TRBV6-5 to TRBJ1-2; 9 nucleotides agree with TRBD1. V lost 6 bases to trimming and J lost 4 bases; unmatched junction nucleotides: 6. Germline assignment: CDR1 MNHEY and CDR2 SVGAGI. CDR3 length: 14 residues. CDR3 in DNA: TGTGCCAGCAGGCTCCGGGACAGGGTCTATGGCTACACCTTC. This encodes CASRLRDRVYGYTF.

The chain couples TRBV14 to TRBJ1-2; D possibly corresponds to TRBD1 (5 bases). V shed 1 base and J shed 0 bases, with 21 bases lying between them. The CDR3 loop spans 19 amino acids. Germline CDR1 SGHDN, CDR2 FVKESK. The CDR3 sequence is CASSQGFGGGLSANYGYTF. DNA for the CDR3: TGTGCCAGCAGCCAAGGGTTCGGGGGAGGACTCTCAGCTAACTATGGCTACACCTTC.

This rearrangement joins TRBV5-6 to TRBJ1-1, with a tentative D call TRBD1 (6 bases). From germline, CDR1 is SGHDT and CDR2 YYEEEE. This CDR3 is built from 14 residues. Trimming took 0 bases from V and 8 from J, leaving 14 bases between them. CDR3 residues: CASSLEWTAGEAFF. The DNA of the CDR3 is TGTGCCAGCAGCTTGGAATGGACAGCAGGAGAAGCTTTCTTT.